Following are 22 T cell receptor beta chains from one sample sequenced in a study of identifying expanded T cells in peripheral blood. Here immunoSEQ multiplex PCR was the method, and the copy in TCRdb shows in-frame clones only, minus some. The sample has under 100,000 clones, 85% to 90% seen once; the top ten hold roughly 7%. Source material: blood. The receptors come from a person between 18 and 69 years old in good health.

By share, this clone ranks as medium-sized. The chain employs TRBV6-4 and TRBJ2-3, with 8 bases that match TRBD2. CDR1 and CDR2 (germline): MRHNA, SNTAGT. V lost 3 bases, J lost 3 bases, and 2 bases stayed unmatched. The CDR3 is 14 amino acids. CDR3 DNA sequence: TGTGCCAGCAGTGAAGGACTAGCTACAGATACGCAGTATTTT. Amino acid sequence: CASSEGLATDTQYF.

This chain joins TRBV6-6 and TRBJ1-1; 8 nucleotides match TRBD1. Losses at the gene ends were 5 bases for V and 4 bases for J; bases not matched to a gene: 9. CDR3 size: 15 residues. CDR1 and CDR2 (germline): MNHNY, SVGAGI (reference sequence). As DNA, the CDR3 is TGTGCCAGCAGTAATCGAGACAGGGGAGGCACTGAAGCTTTCTTT. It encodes CASSNRDRGGTEAFF.

The CDR3 loop reads CASSPNPESVMNTEAFF. CDR3 bases: TGTGCCAGCAGCCCCAACCCCGAGTCAGTCATGAACACTGAAGCTTTCTTT. V is TRBV11-3 and J is TRBJ1-1; D ambiguous. The V and J ends lost 5 bases and 0 bases respectively, with 19 bases between them. CDR1 and CDR2 (germline): SGHNT, YENEEA. This CDR3 comprises 17 residues.

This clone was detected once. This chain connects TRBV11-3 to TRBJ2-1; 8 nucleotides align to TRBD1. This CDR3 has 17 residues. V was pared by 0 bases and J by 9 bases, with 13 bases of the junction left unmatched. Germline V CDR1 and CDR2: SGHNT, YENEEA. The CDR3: CASSLDWRTGSTVEQFF. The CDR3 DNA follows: TGTGCCAGCAGCTTAGATTGGAGGACAGGGAGTACTGTTGAGCAGTTCTTC.

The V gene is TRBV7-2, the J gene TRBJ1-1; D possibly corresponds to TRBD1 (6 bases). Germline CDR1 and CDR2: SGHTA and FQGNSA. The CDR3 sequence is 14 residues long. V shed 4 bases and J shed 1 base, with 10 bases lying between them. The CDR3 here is CASSSQGSNTEAFF. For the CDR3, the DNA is TGTGCCAGCAGCTCACAGGGTTCGAACACTGAAGCTTTCTTT.

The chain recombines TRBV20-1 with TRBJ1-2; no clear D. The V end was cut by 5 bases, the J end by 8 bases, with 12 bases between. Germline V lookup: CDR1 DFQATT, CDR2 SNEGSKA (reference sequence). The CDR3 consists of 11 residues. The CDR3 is CSAYREGGYTF. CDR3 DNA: TGCAGTGCTTATCGGGAAGGAGGCTACACCTTC.

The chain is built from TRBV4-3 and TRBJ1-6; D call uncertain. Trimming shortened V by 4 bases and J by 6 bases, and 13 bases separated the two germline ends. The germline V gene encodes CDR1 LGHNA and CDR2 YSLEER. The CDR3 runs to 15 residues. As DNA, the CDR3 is TGCGCCAGCAGCCGCACAAGTAACTTTAATTCACCCCTCCACTTT. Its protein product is CASSRTSNFNSPLHF.

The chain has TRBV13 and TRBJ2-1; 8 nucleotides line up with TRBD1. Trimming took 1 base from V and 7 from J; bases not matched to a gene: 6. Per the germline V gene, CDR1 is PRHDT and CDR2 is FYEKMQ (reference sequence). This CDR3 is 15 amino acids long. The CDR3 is CASSLESQGANEQFF. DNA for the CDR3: TGTGCCAGCAGCTTAGAGAGTCAGGGGGCGAATGAGCAGTTCTTC.

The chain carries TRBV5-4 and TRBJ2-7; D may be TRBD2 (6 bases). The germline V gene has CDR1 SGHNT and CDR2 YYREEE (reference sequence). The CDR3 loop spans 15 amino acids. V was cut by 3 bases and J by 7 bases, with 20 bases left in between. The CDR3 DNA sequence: TGTGCCAGCAGCTATCGGAGTAGCGGCATGAATGAGCAGTACTTC. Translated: CASSYRSSGMNEQYF.

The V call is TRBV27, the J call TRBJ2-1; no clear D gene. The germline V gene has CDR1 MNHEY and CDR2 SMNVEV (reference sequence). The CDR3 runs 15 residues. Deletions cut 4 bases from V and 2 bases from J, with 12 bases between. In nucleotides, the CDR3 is TGTGCCAGCAGTTCCCTCCCGGGCCCCTACAATGAGCAGTTCTTC. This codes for CASSSLPGPYNEQFF.

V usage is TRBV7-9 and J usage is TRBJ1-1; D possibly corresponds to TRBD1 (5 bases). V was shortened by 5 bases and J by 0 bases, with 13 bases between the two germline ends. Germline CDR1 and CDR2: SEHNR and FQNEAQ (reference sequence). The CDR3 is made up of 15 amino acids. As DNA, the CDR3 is TGTGCCAGCAGCCCCGCCCCGGGACTGAACACTGAAGCTTTCTTT. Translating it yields CASSPAPGLNTEAFF.

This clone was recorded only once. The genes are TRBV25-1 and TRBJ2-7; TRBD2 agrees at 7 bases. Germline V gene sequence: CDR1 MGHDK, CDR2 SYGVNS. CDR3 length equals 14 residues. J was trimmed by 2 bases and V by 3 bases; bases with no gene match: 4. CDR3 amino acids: CASSEASGTYEQYF. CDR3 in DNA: TGTGCCAGCAGTGAGGCTAGCGGAACCTACGAGCAGTACTTC.

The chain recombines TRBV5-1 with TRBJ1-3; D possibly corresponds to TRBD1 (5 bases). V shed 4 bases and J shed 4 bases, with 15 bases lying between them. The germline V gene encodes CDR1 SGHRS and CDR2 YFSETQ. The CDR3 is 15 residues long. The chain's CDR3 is CASSPGTLGGNTIYF. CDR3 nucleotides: TGCGCCAGCAGCCCAGGGACCCTCGGAGGAAACACCATATATTTT.

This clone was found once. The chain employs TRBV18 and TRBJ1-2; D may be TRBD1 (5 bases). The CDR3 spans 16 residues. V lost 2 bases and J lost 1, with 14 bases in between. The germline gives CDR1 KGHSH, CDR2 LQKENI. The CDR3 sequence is CASSPNDGGNNYGYTF. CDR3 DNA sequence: TGTGCCAGCTCACCAAATGACGGGGGGAATAACTATGGCTACACCTTC.

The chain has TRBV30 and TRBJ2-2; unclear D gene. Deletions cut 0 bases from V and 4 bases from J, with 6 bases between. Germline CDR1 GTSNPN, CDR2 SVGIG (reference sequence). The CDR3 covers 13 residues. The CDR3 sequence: CAWSVLPTGELFF. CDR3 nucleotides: TGTGCCTGGAGTGTACTACCCACCGGGGAGCTGTTTTTT.

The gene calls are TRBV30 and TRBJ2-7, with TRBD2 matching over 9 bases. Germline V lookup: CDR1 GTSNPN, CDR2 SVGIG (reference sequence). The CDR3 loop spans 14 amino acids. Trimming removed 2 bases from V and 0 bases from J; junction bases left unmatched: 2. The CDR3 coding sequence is TGTGCCTGGAGTCGGCGGGGGGGCTCCTACGAGCAGTACTTC. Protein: CAWSRRGGSYEQYF.

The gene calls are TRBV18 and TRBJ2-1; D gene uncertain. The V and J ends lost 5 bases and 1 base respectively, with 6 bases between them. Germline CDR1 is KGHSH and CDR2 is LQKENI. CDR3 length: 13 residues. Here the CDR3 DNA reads TGTGCCAGCTCATTAGGTTCCTACAATGAGCAGTTCTTC. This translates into CASSLGSYNEQFF.

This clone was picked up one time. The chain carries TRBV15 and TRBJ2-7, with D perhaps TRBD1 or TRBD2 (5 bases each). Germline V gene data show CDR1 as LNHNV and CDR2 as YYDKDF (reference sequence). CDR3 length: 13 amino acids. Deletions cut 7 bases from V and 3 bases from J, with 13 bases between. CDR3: CATKTGRSYEQYF. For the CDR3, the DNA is TGTGCCACCAAAACGGGACGGAGCTACGAGCAGTACTTC.

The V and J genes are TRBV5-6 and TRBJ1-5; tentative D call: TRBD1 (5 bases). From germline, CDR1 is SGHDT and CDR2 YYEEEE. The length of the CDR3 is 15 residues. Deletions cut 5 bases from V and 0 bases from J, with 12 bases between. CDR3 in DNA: TGTGCCAGCAGTAGGGACCCCGATAGCAATCAGCCCCAGCATTTT. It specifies CASSRDPDSNQPQHF.

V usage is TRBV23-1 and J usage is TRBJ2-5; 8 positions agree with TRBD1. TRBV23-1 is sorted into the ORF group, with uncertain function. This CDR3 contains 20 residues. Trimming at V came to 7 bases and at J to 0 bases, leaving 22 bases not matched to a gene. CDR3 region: CASTLKVPGQAPRYQETQYF. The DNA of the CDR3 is TGCGCCAGCACCCTAAAGGTTCCGGGACAGGCTCCCCGTTACCAAGAGACCCAGTACTTC.

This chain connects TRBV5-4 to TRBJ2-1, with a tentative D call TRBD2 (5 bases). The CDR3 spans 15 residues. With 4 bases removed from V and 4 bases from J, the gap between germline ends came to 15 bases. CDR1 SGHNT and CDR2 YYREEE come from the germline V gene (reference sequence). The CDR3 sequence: CASSPGPGTYNEQFF. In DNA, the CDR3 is TGTGCCAGCAGCCCTGGACCGGGAACTTACAATGAGCAGTTCTTC.

In nucleotides, the CDR3 is TGTGCCAGCAGCCCCGGGGAAGATTCGGGTGGCTACACCTTC. Translating gives CASSPGEDSGGYTF. The J gene is TRBJ1-2, the V gene TRBV11-3; no clear D. In germline, CDR1 is SGHNT, CDR2 YENEEA. This CDR3 has 14 residues. V was trimmed by 5 bases and J by 7 bases, leaving 17 bases between them.